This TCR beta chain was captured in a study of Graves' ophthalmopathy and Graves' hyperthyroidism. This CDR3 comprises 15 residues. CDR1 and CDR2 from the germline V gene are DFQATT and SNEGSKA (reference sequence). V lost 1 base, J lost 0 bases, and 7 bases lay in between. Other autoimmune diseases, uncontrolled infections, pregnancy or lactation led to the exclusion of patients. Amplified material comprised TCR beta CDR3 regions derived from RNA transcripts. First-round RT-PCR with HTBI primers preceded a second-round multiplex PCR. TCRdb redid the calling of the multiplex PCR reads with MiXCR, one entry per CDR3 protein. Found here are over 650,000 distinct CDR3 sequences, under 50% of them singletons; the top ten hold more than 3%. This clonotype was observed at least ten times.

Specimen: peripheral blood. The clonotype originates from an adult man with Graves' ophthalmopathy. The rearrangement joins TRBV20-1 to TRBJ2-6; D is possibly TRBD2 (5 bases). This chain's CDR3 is CSARVSGSGANVLTF. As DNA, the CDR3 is TGCAGTGCTAGAGTGAGCGGCTCTGGGGCCAACGTCCTGACTTTC.